Following are 18 T cell receptor beta chains from one sample sequenced in a study of identical twins. TCRdb reanalysed the 5' RACE reads using MiXCR and keeps one entry per CDR3 protein. The sample includes 1.5 million or so distinct CDR3 sequences, about 31% of them seen just once. The sample was cord blood. These receptors all come from a newborn girl in good health.

The rearrangement joins TRBV6-6 to TRBJ2-7, with TRBD2 as a possible D gene (5 bases). The CDR3 loop spans 14 amino acids. The V gene's germline CDR1 is MNHNY and CDR2 SVGAGI (reference sequence). V lost 3 bases, J lost 6 bases, and 15 bases lay in between. CDR3 in DNA: TGTGCCAGCAGTTATACCGGGAATTCAGCCGAGCAGTACTTC. Translation gives CASSYTGNSAEQYF.

The CDR3 DNA sequence: TGTGCCAGCAGCTTTGCCGGGTGGAGCTACGAGCAGTACTTC. Translation: CASSFAGWSYEQYF. The rearrangement links TRBV11-3 to TRBJ2-7; no clear D. The CDR3 has 14 amino acids. Trimming left V 3 bases short and J 3 bases short, with 12 bases between. Germline V gene sequence: CDR1 SGHNT, CDR2 YENEEA.

V and J are TRBV20-1 and TRBJ2-7; tentatively, D is TRBD2 (5 bases). The V end was cut by 2 bases, the J end by 4 bases, with 18 bases between. The CDR3 contains 15 residues. Germline V gene lookup returns CDR1 DFQATT and CDR2 SNEGSKA (reference sequence). The CDR3 bases are TGCAGTGCTAGAAATAGCTGGGGAGACGAGTACGAGCAGTACTTC. Its translation: CSARNSWGDEYEQYF.

The chain employs TRBV3-1 and TRBJ1-2; D remains unclear. The germline CDR1 and CDR2 sequences are LGHDT and YNNKEL (reference sequence). There are 11 residues in the CDR3. Trimming cost V 1 base and J 13 bases, with 10 bases left between them. CDR3 in DNA: TGTGCCAGCAGCCAAGGACCCAGCTCCACCTTC. As protein: CASSQGPSSTF.

This clonotype was observed a few times. CDR3 coding DNA: TGTGCCAGCAGTGACGGGACAGGGGCTAATGAAAAACTGTTTTTT. Residues: CASSDGTGANEKLFF. This rearrangement joins TRBV28 to TRBJ1-4, with 10 bases matching TRBD1. J lost 3 bases, V lost 5 bases, and 3 bases had no gene match. In germline, CDR1 is MDHEN, CDR2 SYDVKM. The CDR3 is 15 residues long.

The sample holds many counts of this clonotype. The chain has TRBV7-9 and TRBJ2-7; D is uncertain. Germline values: CDR1 SEHNR, CDR2 FQNEAQ (reference sequence). The CDR3 sequence is 12 residues long. Trimming shortened V by 2 bases and J by 3 bases, and 5 bases separated the two germline ends. The CDR3 DNA follows: TGTGCCAGCAGCTTACAGCACTACGAGCAGTACTTC. Encoded protein: CASSLQHYEQYF.

The sample holds a few counts of this clonotype. The V and J genes are TRBV12-3 or TRBV12-4 and TRBJ1-3; TRBD1 agrees at 8 bases. Trimming cost V 5 bases and J 8 bases; bases outside gene matches: 8. There are 14 residues in the CDR3. Here the CDR3 reads CASSPLQGAYTIYF. In DNA, the CDR3 is TGTGCCAGCAGTCCCCTCCAGGGGGCCTACACCATATATTTT.

This sequence joins TRBV5-6 and TRBJ2-2; 12 nucleotides match TRBD2. The CDR3 runs 16 residues. CDR1 is SGHDT, CDR2 YYEEEE, per germline. Trimming removed 0 bases from V and 4 bases from J; junction bases left unmatched: 1. CDR3 coding DNA: TGTGCCAGCAGCTTGGAACTAGCGGGGGGCACCGGGGAGCTGTTTTTT. Protein sequence: CASSLELAGGTGELFF.

This clonotype was counted between two and nine times. This may come from a read error, since a much larger clone is one base off. The chain has TRBV27 and TRBJ1-5; maybe TRBD1 (5 bases). Trimming removed 2 bases from V and 0 bases from J, with 8 bases in between. Germline V gene lookup returns CDR1 MNHEY and CDR2 SMNVEV (reference sequence). The length of the CDR3 is 15 residues. CDR3 coding DNA: TGTGCCAGCAGTTTAAAGGGGTATAGCAATCAGCCCCAGCATTTT. Its protein product is CASSLKGYSNQPQHF.

The table lists this clonotype with a few counts. This chain uses TRBV5-4 with TRBJ2-4, with D perhaps TRBD1 (5 bases). CDR1 and CDR2 from the germline V gene are SGHNT and YYREEE (reference sequence). There are 15 residues in the CDR3. Trimming cost V 4 bases and J 0 bases, with 11 bases left between them. As DNA, the CDR3 is TGTGCCAGCAGCCCCAACAGGATAGCCAAAAACATTCAGTACTTC. Amino acid sequence: CASSPNRIAKNIQYF.

This chain joins TRBV28 and TRBJ1-5; 11 bases align to TRBD1. This CDR3 has 15 residues. CDR1 and CDR2 (germline): MDHEN, SYDVKM. V lost 4 bases to trimming and J lost 5 bases; unmatched junction nucleotides: 4. CDR3: CASSSPGQGDQPQHF. In DNA, the CDR3 is TGTGCCAGCAGTTCCCCGGGACAGGGGGATCAGCCCCAGCATTTT.

This clonotype was seen a handful of times. The chain employs TRBV20-1 and TRBJ2-5, with 7 bases that match TRBD2. The CDR3 runs to 12 residues. Germline assignment: CDR1 DFQATT and CDR2 SNEGSKA (reference sequence). V shed 5 bases, J shed 5 bases, and the junction held 5 bases outside the gene matches. CDR3 nucleotide sequence: TGCAGTGCTTTAAGCGGGGTCGAGACCCAGTACTTC. Translating it yields CSALSGVETQYF.

This clonotype was detected only once. CDR3 protein: CATSERVRTASNQPQHF. The DNA for the CDR3 is TGTGCCACCAGTGAGAGAGTAAGGACAGCCAGTAATCAGCCCCAGCATTTT. The J gene is TRBJ1-5, the V gene TRBV24-1; possible D gene TRBD1, 6 bases. Per germline, CDR1 KGHDR and CDR2 SFDVKD. The CDR3 extends over 17 amino acids. Trimming removed 4 bases from V and 4 bases from J, with 19 bases in between.

The chain employs TRBV6-6 and TRBJ1-2; TRBD1 aligns across 7 bases. The CDR3 spans 15 residues. The junction had 11 bases not matched to a gene; V was cut back by 6 bases and J by 4 bases. Germline V gene lookup returns CDR1 MNHNY and CDR2 SVGAGI (reference sequence). The CDR3 nucleotides are TGTGCCAGCAGCTACGACAGGGCGGGTTCCTATGGCTACACCTTC. The encoded protein is CASSYDRAGSYGYTF.

The V call is TRBV4-1, the J call TRBJ2-5, with D possibly TRBD2 on 6 matching bases. Germline V gives CDR1 MGHRA, CDR2 YSYEKL. V lost 4 bases to trimming and J lost 4 bases, with 13 bases between them. This CDR3 is built from 14 residues. The CDR3 DNA reads as TGCGCCAGCAGCCCGTTGGGACTGTCAGAGACCCAGTACTTC. It codes for CASSPLGLSETQYF.

This rearrangement joins TRBV20-1 to TRBJ2-6, with D possibly TRBD1 on 6 matching bases. V was pared by 3 bases and J by 2 bases, with 14 bases between. CDR3 length: 16 residues. Germline assignment: CDR1 DFQATT and CDR2 SNEGSKA (reference sequence). The CDR3 sequence is CSASRQGNAGANVLTF. CDR3 sequence (DNA): TGCAGTGCTAGTCGGCAGGGGAACGCTGGGGCCAACGTCCTGACTTTC.

J is TRBJ1-2 and V is TRBV5-1, with no clear D. The length of the CDR3 is 12 residues. Germline V gene lookup returns CDR1 SGHRS and CDR2 YFSETQ. Trimming removed 3 bases from V and 8 bases from J, with 11 bases in between. The CDR3 protein is CASSSMPGGYTF. The CDR3 DNA reads TGCGCCAGCAGCTCGATGCCGGGGGGCTACACCTTC.

There are a few counts of this clonotype. The chain combines TRBV7-2 with TRBJ2-7; weak D call: TRBD1 (5 bases). Trimming left V 0 bases short and J 3 bases short, with 15 bases between. Germline lookup yields CDR1 SGHTA and CDR2 FQGNSA. The CDR3 is made up of 16 amino acids. The CDR3 coding sequence is TGTGCCAGCAGCTTAGCTTGGGTTATGGGGCGCTACGAGCAGTACTTC. It codes for CASSLAWVMGRYEQYF. Drawing the rest from reference TRBV7-2 and TRBJ2-7, the complete variable domain is GAGVSQSPSNKVTEKGKDVELRCDPISGHTALYWYRQSLGQGLEFLIYFQGNSAPDKSGLPSDRFSAERTGGSVSTLTIQRTQQEDSAVYLCASSLAWVMGRYEQYFGPGTRLTVT.